This TCR beta chain was observed in a study of regulatory T cells in long-lasting Graves disease. Study-wide findings and caveats: Newly diagnosed Graves' patients exceeded persistent ones in TCR diversity.

In this sample, this clonotype turned up a few times. Antigen specificity is unknown. The CDR3 sequence is 13 residues long. Germline loops: CDR1 SNHLY, CDR2 FYNNEI. Trimming left V 5 bases short and J 1 base short, with 8 bases between. Library construction for TCR beta used iRepertoire HTBI primers and Arm-PCR of CDR3 regions. TCRdb re-called the multiplex PCR reads through MiXCR, storing one row per CDR3 protein. The table includes about 430,000 distinct CDR3 sequences, approximately 16% detected once. Documented time point: newly diagnosed GD, antithyroid drugs for less than 3 months. PBMC RNA was the source of the TCR library. The same specimen was also included in a second study, on T cells in Graves' hyperthyroidism and ophthalmopathy.

The sequenced sample was peripheral blood mononuclear cells (PBMCs), obtained at new diagnosis, from a patient treated with antithyroid drugs. This clonotype was obtained from a woman between 35 and 50 years old with Graves disease. The chain couples TRBV2 to TRBJ1-1, with no clear D. The CDR3 DNA sequence: TGTGCCAGCAGTACGCCTTGGAACACTGAAGCTTTCTTT. This translates into CASSTPWNTEAFF.